A single TCR beta chain is shown here with its context. Looked up from germline, CDR1 is DFQATT and CDR2 is SNEGSKA (reference sequence). CDR3 size: 13 residues. This sample stems from a study of T cells expressing NK-cell markers. Study-wide background: Seven of the eight sequenced donors were classified as HCMV-seropositive, and one was classified as seronegative.

Using the 5' RACE reads, TCRdb records one entry per CDR3 protein without DNA. The repertoire shows a few hundred thousand distinct CDR3 sequences; the top ten hold around 0.42%. Sequenced: blood T cells: a sorted CD56 or NKG2C T cell subset, CD4+ or CD8+ T cells, or bulk PBMC T cells (not recorded which). This TCR came from a man aged 18 to 29 in good health. The V and J genes are TRBV20-1 and TRBJ2-7; the TRBD1 assignment by TCRdb is unverifiable without DNA. The CDR3 sequence: CSAPRDRGDEQYF.